The 9 T cell receptor beta chains reported below all come from one sample, sequenced in a study of blood T cell repertoires in COVID-19. Produced via immunoSEQ multiplex PCR; TCRdb's table is partial and in-frame only. The sample consists of some 250,000 clones, more than 75% of them appearing once. Sequenced input: peripheral blood. All receptors come from a young woman who had recovered from COVID-19.

The gene calls are TRBV30 and TRBJ2-1; D gene unclear. The CDR3 is 14 residues long. The V gene's germline CDR1 is GTSNPN and CDR2 SVGIG (reference sequence). Trimming left V 0 bases short and J 2 bases short, with 8 bases between. Written as DNA, the CDR3 is TGTGCCTGGAGTGTCCCCGGTGCCTACAATGAGCAGTTCTTC. Translating gives CAWSVPGAYNEQFF.

V is TRBV12-3 or TRBV12-4 and J is TRBJ1-2, with D possibly being TRBD1 (6 bases). Trimming left V 7 bases short and J 8 bases short, with 17 bases between. This CDR3 has 13 residues. This CDR3 reads CASTRGASGGYTF. CDR3 bases: TGTGCCAGCACCCGGGGGGCGTCGGGAGGCTACACCTTC.

This chain links TRBV6-5 with TRBJ2-2; tentative D call: TRBD2 (5 bases). Germline V gene data show CDR1 as MNHEY and CDR2 as SVGAGI. With 10 bases removed from V and 2 bases from J, the gap between germline ends came to 14 bases. This CDR3 has 14 amino acids. CDR3 in DNA: TGTGCCACGCAGGTCCTAGCAAACACCGGGGAGCTGTTTTTT. Protein product: CATQVLANTGELFF.

This sequence joins TRBV6-6 and TRBJ2-1; 10 bases match TRBD1. V dropped 2 bases and J dropped 5; count of bases not matched to a gene: 6. The CDR3 is 16 residues long. CDR1 is MNHNY, CDR2 SVGAGI, per germline (reference sequence). CDR3 sequence: CASSYGQGGSNNEQFF. The CDR3 DNA sequence: TGTGCCAGCAGTTACGGACAGGGGGGATCCAACAATGAGCAGTTCTTC.

The rearrangement uses TRBV5-1 and TRBJ2-5; a possible D gene is TRBD2 (5 bases). Germline-derived CDR1 and CDR2 are SGHRS and YFSETQ. CDR3 length: 13 residues. V lost 4 bases, J lost 4 bases, and 11 bases lay in between. CDR3 DNA sequence: TGCGCCAGCAGCCCCGGGGTGGGAGAGACCCAGTACTTC. Translated: CASSPGVGETQYF.

The chain employs TRBV3-1 (or the pseudogene TRBV3-2) and TRBJ1-4; possible D gene TRBD1, 5 bases. V lost 1 base to trimming and J lost 6 bases, with 9 bases between them. This CDR3 has 14 amino acids. The V gene's germline CDR1 is LGHDT and CDR2 YNNKEL (reference sequence). This CDR3 is CASSQVVGDEKLFF. In nucleotides, the CDR3 is TGTGCCAGCAGCCAAGTGGTAGGGGATGAAAAACTGTTTTTT.

The rearrangement joins TRBV14 to TRBJ1-1, with 7 bases lining up with TRBD1. The CDR3 contains 13 residues. After removal of 0 bases from V and 11 bases from J, the junction contained 6 bases not matched to a gene. CDR1 is SGHDN and CDR2 is FVKESK in the germline V gene. The DNA of the CDR3 is TGTGCCAGCAGCCAAGAAGACACCAGGGGGGCTTTCTTT. This translates into CASSQEDTRGAFF.

J is TRBJ1-2 and V is TRBV15, with unresolved D. This CDR3 comprises 13 residues. The V and J ends lost 5 bases and 8 bases respectively, with 15 bases between them. The V gene's germline CDR1 is LNHNV and CDR2 YYDKDF (reference sequence). The CDR3 DNA reads as TGTGCCACCAGCGGAGGGTCGGGTGGAGGCTACACCTTC. This encodes CATSGGSGGGYTF.

The gene calls are TRBV5-3 and TRBJ1-5; TRBD1 matches at 7 bases. TRBV5-3 is sorted into the ORF group, with uncertain function. This CDR3 comprises 16 residues. V was clipped by 0 bases and J by 5 bases; unmatched bases: 8. The DNA for the CDR3 is TGTGCCAGAAGCTTGGGGTCGAGGGGGCCTGATCAGCCCCAGCATTTT. Translated: CARSLGSRGPDQPQHF.